These T cell receptor beta chains were read from a single sample in a study of blood T cell repertoires in COVID-19. Libraries were prepared by immunoSEQ multiplex PCR; TCRdb keeps only in-frame clonotypes and omits some of them. The data contain 300,000 to 450,000 clones, 75% to 90% of them singletons. The specimen sequenced was PBMCs or T cells enriched from blood (not recorded which). These TCRs come from a man aged 18-30 years who had recovered from COVID-19. Both conserved end residues are part of each CDR3. The order of the fields is V gene, D gene, clone size, J gene, CDR3 protein, CDR3 DNA. A D gene is named only where the DNA matches it firmly. Some rows mark clone size as missing; the rest say once, few, many or name a class of expanded clone.

>TRBV19|NA|few|TRBJ1-5
CASRPQVDSQPQHF
TGTGCCAGTAGACCACAGGTAGATTCACAGCCCCAGCATTTT
>TRBV9|NA|NA|TRBJ2-7
CASSVTSLGGEQYF
TGTGCCAGCAGTGTTACTAGCCTTGGAGGCGAGCAGTACTTC
>TRBV6-5|NA|NA|TRBJ1-1
CASRPGVLGTEAFF
TGTGCCAGCAGACCAGGGGTTCTGGGCACTGAAGCTTTCTTT
>TRBV10-1|TRBD1|NA|TRBJ1-4
CASIDLGTGHAANEKLFF
TGCGCCAGCATTGACCTCGGGACAGGGCATGCGGCTAATGAAAAACTGTTTTTT
>TRBV29-1|TRBD1|NA|TRBJ2-1
CSSLETGWVEQFF
TGCAGCTCCCTAGAGACAGGGTGGGTCGAGCAGTTCTTC
>TRBV5-1|NA|NA|TRBJ2-7
CASSSRGSSYEQYF
TGCGCCAGCAGCTCTCGGGGGAGCTCCTACGAGCAGTACTTC
>TRBV9|NA|NA|TRBJ2-7
CASSVGGSYEQYF
TGTGCCAGCAGCGTCGGGGGAAGCTACGAGCAGTACTTC
>TRBV7-9|TRBD1|NA|TRBJ1-2
CASSPPGTGIYGYTF
TGTGCCAGCAGCCCCCCGGGGACAGGGATCTATGGCTACACCTTC
>TRBV6-5|NA|NA|TRBJ2-2
CASRDTYTGELFF
TGTGCCAGCAGGGACACCTACACCGGGGAGCTGTTTTTT
>TRBV5-1|NA|NA|TRBJ2-7
CASSLGVYEQYF
TGCGCCAGCAGCTTGGGAGTGTACGAGCAGTACTTC
>TRBV24-1|TRBD2|NA|TRBJ2-2
CATSDLPGLAGGPSGTGELFF
TGTGCCACCAGTGATCTACCGGGACTAGCGGGAGGGCCTTCGGGTACCGGGGAGCTGTTTTTT
>TRBV30|TRBD1|NA|TRBJ2-7
CAWSVGGASYEQYF
TGTGCCTGGAGTGTAGGGGGCGCCTCCTACGAGCAGTACTTC
>TRBV19|TRBD1|NA|TRBJ1-5
CASDKPGTGMNQPQHF
TGTGCCAGCGATAAACCTGGGACAGGGATGAATCAGCCCCAGCATTTT
>TRBV4-1|NA|NA|TRBJ1-1
CASSQDMIRGFDTEAFF
TGCGCCAGCAGCCAAGATATGATAAGGGGGTTTGACACTGAAGCTTTCTTT
>TRBV25-1|TRBD1|NA|TRBJ1-1
CASKDRTDTEAFF
TGTGCCAGCAAGGACAGGACCGACACTGAAGCTTTCTTT
>TRBV5-1|TRBD1|NA|TRBJ2-1
CASSLGRDRTYNEQFF
TGCGCCAGCAGCTTGGGCAGGGACAGGACCTACAATGAGCAGTTCTTC
>TRBV6-1|TRBD1|NA|TRBJ1-2
CASSEVGQGHGYTF
TGTGCCAGCAGTGAAGTGGGACAGGGCCATGGCTACACCTTC
>TRBV18|TRBD2|NA|TRBJ2-3
CASSPFPSGATDTQYF
TGTGCCAGCTCCCCTTTCCCTAGCGGGGCCACAGATACGCAGTATTTT
>TRBV6-5|TRBD1|few|TRBJ1-2
CASSYGTANYGYTF
TGTGCCAGCAGTTACGGGACAGCCAACTATGGCTACACCTTC
>TRBV28|NA|NA|TRBJ1-2
CASSGHDGYTF
TGTGCCAGCAGTGGACATGATGGCTACACCTTC
>TRBV6-1|NA|NA|TRBJ1-2
CASSDLGYTF
TGTGCCAGCAGTGACCTGGGCTACACCTTC
>TRBV6-1|TRBD1|NA|TRBJ1-5
CASSDDGTGTYSNQPQHF
TGTGCCAGCAGTGACGATGGGACAGGCACTTATAGCAATCAGCCCCAGCATTTT
>TRBV7-7|NA|once|TRBJ2-5
CASSFTSTETQYF
TGTGCCAGCAGCTTTACTAGCACGGAGACCCAGTACTTC
>TRBV11-2|NA|NA|TRBJ1-5
CASSPRSGIQNQPQHF
TGTGCCAGCAGCCCGCGTTCGGGAATCCAAAATCAGCCCCAGCATTTT
>TRBV29-1|NA|NA|TRBJ2-5
CSVEEGREGTQYF
TGCAGCGTTGAAGAAGGACGGGAAGGGACCCAGTACTTC
>TRBV7-3|NA|NA|TRBJ1-1
CASSLGGSNTEAFF
TGTGCCAGCAGCTTAGGGGGCTCGAACACTGAAGCTTTCTTT
>TRBV19|NA|NA|TRBJ1-2
CASSQGSVGGYTF
TGTGCCAGTTCACAGGGATCCGTTGGTGGCTACACCTTC
>TRBV12-3/TRBV12-4|NA|NA|TRBJ2-3
CASSLRRDTQYF
TGTGCCAGCAGTTTGCGGAGAGATACGCAGTATTTT
>TRBV18|TRBD1|NA|TRBJ2-5
CASSPMIGTVDMYF
TGTGCCAGCTCACCCATGATCGGGACAGTCGACATGTACTTC
>TRBV19|TRBD2|NA|TRBJ2-5
CASSNGRAETQYF
TGTGCCAGTAGTAATGGGAGGGCAGAGACCCAGTACTTC
>TRBV7-2|NA|NA|TRBJ1-1
CASSTPGGRWDTEAFF
TGTGCCAGCAGTACCCCGGGGGGTCGGTGGGACACTGAAGCTTTCTTT
>TRBV5-8|NA|once|TRBJ1-3
CASSSGQPRDTIYF
TGTGCCAGCAGCTCCGGACAGCCGCGAGACACCATATATTTT
>TRBV18|NA|NA|TRBJ2-3
CASSPGLAADTQYF
TGTGCCAGCTCACCGGGTTTAGCGGCAGATACGCAGTATTTT
>TRBV28|NA|NA|TRBJ2-7
CASSLGQGISYEQYF
TGTGCCAGCAGTTTAGGTCAGGGGATTAGTTACGAGCAGTACTTC
>TRBV4-1|NA|NA|TRBJ2-4
CASSRNGGGKNIQYF
TGCGCCAGCAGCCGGAACGGGGGAGGCAAAAACATTCAGTACTTC
>TRBV4-1|NA|NA|TRBJ2-2
CASSQDGQGFTGELFF
TGCGCCAGCAGCCAAGATGGTCAGGGTTTTACCGGGGAGCTGTTTTTT
>TRBV30|NA|NA|TRBJ2-3
CAWSVNFAGGSTDTQYF
TGTGCCTGGAGTGTAAACTTTGCAGGGGGGAGCACAGATACGCAGTATTTT
>TRBV30|TRBD1|once|TRBJ1-2
CASSTGLVTF
TGTGCCTCTTCGACAGGGCTCGTTACCTTC
>TRBV28|NA|once|TRBJ2-3
CASTPPQGTLDTQYF
TGTGCCAGCACCCCACCACAGGGTACTTTAGATACGCAGTATTTT
>TRBV30|NA|NA|TRBJ2-3
CAWTRSGWSTDTQYF
TGTGCCTGGACCCGTAGCGGATGGAGCACAGATACGCAGTATTTT
>TRBV27|NA|NA|TRBJ2-7
CASSFPDLTLYF
TGTGCCAGCAGTTTCCCCGACTTGACCCTGTACTTC